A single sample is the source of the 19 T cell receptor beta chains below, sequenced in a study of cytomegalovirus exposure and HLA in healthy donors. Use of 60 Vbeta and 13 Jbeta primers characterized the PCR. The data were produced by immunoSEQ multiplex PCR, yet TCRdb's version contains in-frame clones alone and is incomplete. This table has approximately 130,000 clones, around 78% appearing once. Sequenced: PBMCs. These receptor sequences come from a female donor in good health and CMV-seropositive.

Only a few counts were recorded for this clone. The CDR3: CASSQRLGTGELFF. The CDR3 DNA reads as TGTGCCAGCAGTCAACGACTAGGAACCGGGGAGCTGTTTTTT. V is TRBV6-5 and J is TRBJ2-2, with a tentative D call TRBD2 (6 bases). V was shortened by 5 bases and J by 5 bases, with 12 bases between the two germline ends. This CDR3 has 14 amino acids. Germline V CDR1 and CDR2: MNHEY, SVGAGI.

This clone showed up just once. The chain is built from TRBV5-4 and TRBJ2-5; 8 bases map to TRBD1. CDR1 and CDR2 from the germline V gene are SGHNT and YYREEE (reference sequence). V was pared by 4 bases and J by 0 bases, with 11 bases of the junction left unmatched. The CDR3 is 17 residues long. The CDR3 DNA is TGTGCCAGCAGCCCCGCCAGGGGGCGAAGGAACCAAGAGACCCAGTACTTC. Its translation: CASSPARGRRNQETQYF.

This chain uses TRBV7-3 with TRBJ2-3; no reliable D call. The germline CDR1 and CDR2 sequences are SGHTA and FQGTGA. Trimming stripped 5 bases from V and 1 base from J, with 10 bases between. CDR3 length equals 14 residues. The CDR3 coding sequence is TGTGCCAGCAGCCCGAATCCGGGCACAGATACGCAGTATTTT. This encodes CASSPNPGTDTQYF.

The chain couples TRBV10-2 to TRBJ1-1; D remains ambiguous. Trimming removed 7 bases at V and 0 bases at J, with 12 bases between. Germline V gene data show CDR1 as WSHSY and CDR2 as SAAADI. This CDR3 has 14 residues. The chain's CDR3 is CASISTAMNTEAFF. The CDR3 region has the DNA TGCGCCAGCATTTCCACAGCCATGAACACTGAAGCTTTCTTT.

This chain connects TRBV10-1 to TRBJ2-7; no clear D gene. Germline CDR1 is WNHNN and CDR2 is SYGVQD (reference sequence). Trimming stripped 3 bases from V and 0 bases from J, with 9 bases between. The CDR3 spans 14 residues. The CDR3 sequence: CASSDYRDSYEQYF. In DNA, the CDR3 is TGCGCCAGCAGTGACTACCGAGACTCCTACGAGCAGTACTTC.

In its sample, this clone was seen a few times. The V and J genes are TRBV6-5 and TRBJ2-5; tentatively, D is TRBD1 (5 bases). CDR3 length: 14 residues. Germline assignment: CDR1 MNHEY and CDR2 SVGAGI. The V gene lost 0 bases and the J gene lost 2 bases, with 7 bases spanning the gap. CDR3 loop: CASSYSQGQETQYF. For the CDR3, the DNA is TGTGCCAGCAGTTACTCGCAGGGACAAGAGACCCAGTACTTC.

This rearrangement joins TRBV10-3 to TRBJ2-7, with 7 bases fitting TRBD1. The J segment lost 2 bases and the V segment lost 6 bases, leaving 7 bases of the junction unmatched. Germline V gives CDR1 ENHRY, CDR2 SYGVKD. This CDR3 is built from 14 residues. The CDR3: CAIRGDRATYEQYF. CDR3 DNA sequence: TGTGCCATCAGAGGAGACAGGGCAACCTACGAGCAGTACTTC.

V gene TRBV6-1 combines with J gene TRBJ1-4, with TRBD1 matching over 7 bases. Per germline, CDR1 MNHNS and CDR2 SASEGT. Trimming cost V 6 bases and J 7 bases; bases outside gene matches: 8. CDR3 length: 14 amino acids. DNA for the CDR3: TGTGCCAGCAGAGGGGGCAGGATGACTGAAAAACTGTTTTTT. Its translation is CASRGGRMTEKLFF.

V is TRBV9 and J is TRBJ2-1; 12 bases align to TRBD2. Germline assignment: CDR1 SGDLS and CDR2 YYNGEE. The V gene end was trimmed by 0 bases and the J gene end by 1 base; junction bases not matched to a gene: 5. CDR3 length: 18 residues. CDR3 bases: TGTGCCAGCAGCGTAGACCCGACTAGCGGGGGATCCTACAATGAGCAGTTCTTC. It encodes CASSVDPTSGGSYNEQFF.

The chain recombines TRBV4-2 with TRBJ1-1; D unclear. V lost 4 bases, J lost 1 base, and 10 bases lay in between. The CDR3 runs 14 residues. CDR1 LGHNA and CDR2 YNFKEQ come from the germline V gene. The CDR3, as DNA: TGTGCCAGCAGCCGAGATAACTCGAACACTGAAGCTTTCTTT. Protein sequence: CASSRDNSNTEAFF.

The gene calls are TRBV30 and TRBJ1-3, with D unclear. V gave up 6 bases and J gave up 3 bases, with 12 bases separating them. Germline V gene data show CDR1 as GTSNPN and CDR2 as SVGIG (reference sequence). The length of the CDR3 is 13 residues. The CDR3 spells CACDKYNGNTIYF. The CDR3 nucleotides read TGTGCCTGTGACAAGTACAATGGAAACACCATATATTTT.

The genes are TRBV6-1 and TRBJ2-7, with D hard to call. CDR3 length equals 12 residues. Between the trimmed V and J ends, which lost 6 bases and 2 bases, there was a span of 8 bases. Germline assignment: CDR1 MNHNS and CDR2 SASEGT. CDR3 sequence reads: CASSPATYEQYF. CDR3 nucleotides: TGTGCCAGCAGCCCCGCGACCTACGAGCAGTACTTC.

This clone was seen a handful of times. CDR3 coding DNA: TGTGCCAGTAGTGGCGGGGCTGGAAACACCATATATTTT. It specifies CASSGGAGNTIYF. The chain carries TRBV19 and TRBJ1-3; D not resolved. V was clipped by 5 bases and J by 2 bases, with 7 bases between them. The CDR3 is 13 amino acids. The V gene's germline CDR1 is LNHDA and CDR2 SQIVND (reference sequence). Supplemented by reference TRBV19 and TRBJ1-3, the full variable domain reads DGGITQSPKYLFRKEGQNVTLSCEQNLNHDAMYWYRQDPGQGLRLIYYSQIVNDFQKGDIAEGYSVSREKKESFPLTVTSAQKNPTAFYLCASSGGAGNTIYFGEGSWLTVV.

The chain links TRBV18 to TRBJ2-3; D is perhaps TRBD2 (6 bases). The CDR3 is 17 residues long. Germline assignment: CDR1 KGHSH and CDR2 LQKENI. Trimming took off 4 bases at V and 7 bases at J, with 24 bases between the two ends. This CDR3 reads CASSLSIGGATSNTQYF. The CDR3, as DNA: TGTGCCAGCTCACTTTCTATCGGGGGAGCGACAAGTAATACGCAGTATTTT.

CDR3 DNA: TGTGCCAGCACCATTACGGGACTAGCGGGAGTCAGGGAGCAGTTCTTC. This translates into CASTITGLAGVREQFF. The genes are TRBV5-4 and TRBJ2-1, with 14 bases lining up with TRBD2. The CDR3 sequence is 16 residues long. Germline V gene sequence: CDR1 SGHNT, CDR2 YYREEE (reference sequence). Trimming took 6 bases from V and 10 from J; bases not matched to a gene: 12.

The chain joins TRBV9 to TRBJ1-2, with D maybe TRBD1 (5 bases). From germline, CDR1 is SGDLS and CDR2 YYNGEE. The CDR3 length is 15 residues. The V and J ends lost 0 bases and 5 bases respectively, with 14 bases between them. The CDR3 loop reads CASSVGSGLGYGYTF. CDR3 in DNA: TGTGCCAGCAGCGTAGGATCAGGGCTGGGGTATGGCTACACCTTC.

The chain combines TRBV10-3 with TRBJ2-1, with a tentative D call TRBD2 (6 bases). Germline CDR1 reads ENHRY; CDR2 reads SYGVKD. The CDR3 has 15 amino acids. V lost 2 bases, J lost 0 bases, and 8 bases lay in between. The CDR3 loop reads CAISERGSSYNEQFF. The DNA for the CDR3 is TGTGCCATCAGTGAGCGGGGGAGCTCCTACAATGAGCAGTTCTTC.

The CDR3 region has the DNA TGTGCCAGCCTAGGAAGGATCGACTATGGCTACACCTTC. Its translation: CASLGRIDYGYTF. The V call is TRBV28, the J call TRBJ1-2; D is unclear. The ends were cut back, 8 bases at V and 3 bases at J, with 13 bases in the middle. CDR1 MDHEN and CDR2 SYDVKM come from the germline V gene. This CDR3 region has 13 residues.

The CDR3 loop is CSVGGGTYEQYF. The CDR3, as DNA: TGCAGCGTTGGAGGGGGTACCTACGAGCAGTACTTC. The gene calls are TRBV29-1 and TRBJ2-7, with D maybe TRBD1 (6 bases). This CDR3 region has 12 residues. Between the trimmed V and J ends, which lost 4 bases and 2 bases, there was a span of 9 bases. CDR1 is SQVTM, CDR2 ANQGSEA, per germline.